The rows below give T cell receptor beta chains drawn from one sample of a study of cytomegalovirus exposure and HLA in healthy donors. Only in-frame clones appear in the TCRdb table, and some are missing; sequencing was by immunoSEQ multiplex PCR. The data contain tens of thousands of clones, approximately 79% of them seen just once; the ten biggest clones take up roughly 3%. Sequencing was carried out using PBMCs. These receptors were collected from a woman in her thirties in good health and CMV-seronegative. Both conserved end residues are part of each CDR3. The D gene is left open where the match is weak. Clone size appears in some rows only: once, few, many, or a class for an expanded clone.

TRBJ2-3,-,TRBV5-1,TRBD1,TGCGCCAGCAGCTTGGGGGACAGTTATACTAGCACAGATACGCAGTATTTT,CASSLGDSYTSTDTQYF
TRBJ2-1,-,TRBV7-6,-,TGTGCCAGCAGCGCGGGGGCCAGCTCCTACAATGAGCAGTTCTTC,CASSAGASSYNEQFF
TRBJ1-5,-,TRBV5-4,TRBD1,TGTGCCAGCAGCTCAGAGACAGGGGAGGGTCAGCCCCAGCATTTT,CASSSETGEGQPQHF
TRBJ2-5,-,TRBV9,TRBD2,TGTGCCAGCAGCCCCAGGGGACTAGCGGGAGGACAAGAGACCCAGTACTTC,CASSPRGLAGGQETQYF
TRBJ1-2,-,TRBV9,TRBD1,TGTGCCAGCAGCGCCCGGGGGACAGGAGAAGGCTATGGCTACACCTTC,CASSARGTGEGYGYTF
TRBJ1-4,-,TRBV7-9,-,TGTGCCAGCAGTTTTACGGGAACTAATGAAAAACTGTTTTTT,CASSFTGTNEKLFF
TRBJ1-5,-,TRBV6-5,TRBD1,TGTGCCAGCAGCCTTGGGACAGGGCCTAGTGAGCCCCAGCATTTT,CASSLGTGPSEPQHF
TRBJ1-3,once,TRBV6-5,TRBD1,TGTGCCAGCAGCCTTACAGGGGCCTCTGGAAACACCATATATTTT,CASSLTGASGNTIYF
TRBJ2-5,few,TRBV5-5,-,TGTGCCAGCAGCTTACAGGGACGGGAGACCCAGTACTTC,CASSLQGRETQYF
TRBJ1-3,-,TRBV5-1,-,TGCGCCAGCAGCCTCCAACCCGGGTCCGCTGGAAACACCATATATTTT,CASSLQPGSAGNTIYF
TRBJ2-1,-,TRBV7-9,-,TGTGCCAGCAGCTTTCCCTGGTTGGGGCAACGATTTAATGAGCAGTTCTTC,CASSFPWLGQRFNEQFF
TRBJ1-1,-,TRBV29-1,TRBD1,TGCAGCGTGGTCGGACAGGGTGACACTGAAGCTTTCTTT,CSVVGQGDTEAFF
TRBJ1-4,few,TRBV6-1,-,TGTGCCAGCAGTGAAGGTCGCAGGGAAAGCGAAAAACTGTTTTTT,CASSEGRRESEKLFF
TRBJ1-2,-,TRBV9,TRBD1,TGTGCCAGCAGCGTAGGTTTGGAGGGGGCCGGAGGCTACACCTTC,CASSVGLEGAGGYTF
TRBJ1-1,few,TRBV5-6,-,TGTGCCAGCAGCTTGGCCGTCAGGGGATCTGAAGCTTTCTTT,CASSLAVRGSEAFF
TRBJ1-2,-,TRBV10-3,-,TGTGCCATCAGGGGCGTTACCGTTTCCCCCGCGAACTATGGCTACACCTTC,CAIRGVTVSPANYGYTF
TRBJ1-4,-,TRBV4-1,-,TGCGCCAGCAGCCCCGGGGACTTGACAAATGAAAAACTGTTTTTT,CASSPGDLTNEKLFF
TRBJ1-1,-,TRBV30,TRBD1,TGTGTCTGGAGTGCCGACAGGGGGGAAGAAGCTTTCTTT,CVWSADRGEEAFF
TRBJ2-7,-,TRBV27,TRBD1,TGTGCCAGCCGGACAGGGGGGACCTACGAGCAGTACTTC,CASRTGGTYEQYF
TRBJ1-1,-,TRBV12-5,TRBD1,TGTGCTAGTGCCCCGGTGCAGGGGGACACTGAAGCTTTCTTT,CASAPVQGDTEAFF
TRBJ1-1,few,TRBV6-6,-,TGTGCCAGCAGTTCACCGACTGACACTGAAGCTTTCTTT,CASSSPTDTEAFF
TRBJ2-3,-,TRBV12-5,TRBD2,TGTGCTAGTGGTTCGGGACTAGCGGGACCCACAGATACGCAGTATTTT,CASGSGLAGPTDTQYF
TRBJ1-1,-,TRBV14,-,TGTGCCAGCAGCCAAGTGGCAGGGGCGGACACTGAAGCTTTCTTT,CASSQVAGADTEAFF
TRBJ2-3,few,TRBV21-1,-,TGTGCCAGCAGCAAATGGGCCAGGGAGGTAGATACGCAGTATTTT,CASSKWAREVDTQYF